The entry that follows covers one T cell receptor beta chain sequence. The antigen is not known. The assay was immunoSEQ multiplex PCR, and TCRdb's table has in-frame clones only and misses some. The table shows some 100,000 clones, with around nine tenths occurring only once. This sample was included in a study of T cell responses to AZD1222 COVID-19 vaccine. The wider study: Timing groups of about 4 and about 12 weeks for second doses were pooled.

Findings of the study overall: Donors were largely white British and mainly female; clonal diversity was possibly underestimated. Spike-specific TCRs gained breadth and depth after people received two AZD1222 doses. Unmutated variant regions are reportedly the target of nearly half of TCRs that are spike-specific.

V lost 1 base and J lost 0, with 7 bases in between. The CDR3 is made up of 14 amino acids. Germline V gene data show CDR1 as KGHSH and CDR2 as LQKENI. J is TRBJ2-7 and V is TRBV18, with D perhaps TRBD1 (5 bases). The sequenced sample was peripheral blood, obtained on day 0 of AZD1222 vaccination. The sequence was collected from an adult in good health. The CDR3: CASSPLTVSYEQYF. DNA for the CDR3: TGTGCCAGCTCACCACTGACAGTCTCCTACGAGCAGTACTTC.